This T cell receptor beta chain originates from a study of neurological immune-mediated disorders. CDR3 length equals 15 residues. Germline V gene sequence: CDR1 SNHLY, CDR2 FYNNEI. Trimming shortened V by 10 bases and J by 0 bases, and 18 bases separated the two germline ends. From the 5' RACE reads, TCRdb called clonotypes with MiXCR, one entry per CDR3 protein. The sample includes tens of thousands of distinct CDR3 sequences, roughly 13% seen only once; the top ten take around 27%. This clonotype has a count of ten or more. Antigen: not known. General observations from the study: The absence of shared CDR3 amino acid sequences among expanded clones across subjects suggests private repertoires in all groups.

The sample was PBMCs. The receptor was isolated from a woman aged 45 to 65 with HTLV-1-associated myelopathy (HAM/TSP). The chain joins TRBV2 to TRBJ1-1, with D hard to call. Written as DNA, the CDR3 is TGTGCCAACCAAGCACCGCCCCGTCTGAACACTGAAGCTTTCTTT. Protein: CANQAPPRLNTEAFF.